This passage covers 21 T cell receptor beta chains from one sample sequenced in a study of T cell clonality in common variable immunodeficiency. Study outcomes and limitations: Common variable immunodeficiency TCR beta sequences reportedly had fewer deletions and N-nucleotide insertions.

These TCRs are of unknown antigen specificity. Clones were read by immunoSEQ multiplex PCR, and TCRdb kept only the in-frame ones, dropping some. Recorded here are roughly 42,000 clones, none singletons. Sequenced: peripheral blood mononuclear cells. The source of these receptors is a human donor with common variable immunodeficiency.

In its sample, this clone was seen a few times. The read comes to an end 3 residues before the CDR3 does, leaving the germline J gene to fill in the end. The chain uses TRBV30 and TRBJ1-2, with D perhaps matching TRBD1 (5 bases). The germline V gene has CDR1 GTSNPN and CDR2 SVGIG (reference sequence). Trimming stripped 3 bases from V and 7 bases from J, with 15 bases between. CDR3 size: 13 residues. The CDR3 here is CAWSTRDPSGYTF. CDR3 DNA, as far as it was read: TGTGCCTGGAGCACCAGGGATCCTAGTGGC.

This clone was seen repeatedly, ten times or more. The read ends 3 residues shy of where the CDR3 ends; the end is completed using the germline J gene. The V and J genes are TRBV12-5 and TRBJ2-2; 8 nucleotides match TRBD2. The CDR3 spans 14 residues. The junction had 2 bases not matched to a gene; V was cut back by 4 bases and J by 4 bases. Germline V gene lookup returns CDR1 LGHNT and CDR2 FRNRAP. CDR3 DNA (partial): TGTGCTAGTGGTTCCGGGGGGGGCACCGGGGAG. The encoded protein is CASGSGGGTGE. Given in full, the CDR3 is CASGSGGGTGELFF.

This clone was picked up many times. The read gets to within 3 residues of the CDR3 end, and the germline J gene fills in the rest. The chain uses TRBV19 and TRBJ1-1; TRBD1 agrees at 7 bases. V shed 2 bases and J 1 base; nucleotides not matched to a gene: 7. CDR1 is LNHDA, CDR2 SQIVND, per germline (reference sequence). CDR3 length equals 16 residues. The CDR3 is CASSISGQITNTEAFF. The CDR3 bases that were read are TGTGCCAGTAGTATATCGGGACAGATAACGAACACTGAA.

The table lists this clone with a few counts. Read coverage stops 3 residues before the CDR3 terminus; the germline J gene supplies the remainder. The rearrangement joins TRBV10-1 to TRBJ2-5, with TRBD1 matching 7 bases. Trimming removed 0 bases from V and 2 bases from J; junction bases left unmatched: 6. There are 16 residues in the CDR3. The germline V gene has CDR1 WNHNN and CDR2 SYGVQD (reference sequence). The CDR3 region is CASSESTGNGQETQYF. CDR3 DNA, as far as it was read: TGCGCCAGCAGTGAGTCGACAGGGAACGGGCAAGAGACC.

Concerning this clone itself: Sequencing ends 3 residues short of the CDR3 end; the germline J gene provides the rest. The chain uses TRBV11-2 and TRBJ1-1, with 7 bases identical to TRBD1. Germline V lookup: CDR1 SGHAT, CDR2 FQNNGV. The CDR3 contains 13 residues. J was trimmed by 6 bases and V by 1 base; bases with no gene match: 2. The DNA read from the CDR3 is TGTGCCAGCAGCTTAGCCCAGGGGGCTGAA. Translated: CASSLAQGAE. From start to end, the CDR3 is CASSLAQGAEAFF.

This clone was counted between two and nine times. The sequenced fragment ends 3 residues before the CDR3 boundary, so the rest is inferred from the germline J gene. This chain uses TRBV7-9 with TRBJ2-3, with D unresolved. Germline CDR1 reads SEHNR; CDR2 reads FQNEAQ (reference sequence). The CDR3 length is 12 residues. The sequenced part of the CDR3 DNA is TGTGCCAGCAGCAAACAGTACCAGACG. It is translated as CASSKQYQT. The entire CDR3 is CASSKQYQTQYF.

This clone was found many times. The missing CDR3 end, 3 residues past where the read stops, is filled in from the germline J gene. The V gene is TRBV20-1, the J gene TRBJ2-4, with 8 positions matching TRBD1. With 1 base clipped from V and 8 bases from J, the junction kept 4 bases outside the gene matches. The CDR3 length is 13 residues. Germline V gene data show CDR1 as DFQATT and CDR2 as SNEGSKA (reference sequence). CDR3 residues: CSARGTGRDIQYF. The DNA read from the CDR3 is TGCAGTGCTAGAGGGACAGGGCGGGACATT.

Regarding this clone: The read stops 3 residues short of the end of the CDR3; the missing end is completed from the germline J gene. This chain links TRBV2 with TRBJ2-2, with D tentatively TRBD1 (6 bases). V lost 6 bases, J lost 5 bases, and 16 bases lay in between. The CDR3 covers 15 residues. CDR1 is SNHLY, CDR2 FYNNEI, per germline. CDR3 amino acids: CASRGNRVKTGELFF. CDR3 bases read: TGTGCCAGCAGGGGTAACAGGGTGAAGACCGGGGAG.

This clone was found a few times. The read finishes 3 residues shy of the CDR3 end, and the germline J gene is used to complete it. V is TRBV2 and J is TRBJ1-2, with D perhaps TRBD1 (6 bases). The CDR3 loop spans 16 amino acids. CDR1 is SNHLY and CDR2 is FYNNEI in the germline V gene. V was cut by 6 bases and J by 4 bases, with 21 bases left in between. The sequenced CDR3 bases are TGTGCCAGCAGAGAGAATCGACAGGCATCCGTCTATGGC. Translated, it gives CASRENRQASVYG. The full CDR3 protein reads CASRENRQASVYGYTF.

This clone has at least ten counts. From the germline J gene comes the end of the CDR3, since the read stops 3 residues before it. The chain links TRBV19 to TRBJ2-7; 8 nucleotides align to TRBD1. Per the germline V gene, CDR1 is LNHDA and CDR2 is SQIVND (reference sequence). The CDR3 has 14 amino acids. The trim removed 5 bases at V and 2 bases at J, leaving 5 bases unmatched. The CDR3 reads CASSRETGAYEQYF. CDR3 DNA (partial): TGTGCCAGTAGTCGTGAGACAGGGGCCTACGAG.

About this clone: The read comes to an end 3 residues before the CDR3 does, leaving the germline J gene to fill in the end. V usage is TRBV7-8 and J usage is TRBJ2-5; a weak D match, TRBD1 (6 bases). V dropped 5 bases and J dropped 5 bases, with 15 bases sitting between them. The CDR3 spans 14 residues. Germline V gene lookup returns CDR1 SGHVS and CDR2 FQNEAQ. CDR3 DNA, as far as it was read: TGTGCCAGCAGCCTCGGGACACCCGAGGAGACC. This sequence encodes CASSLGTPEET. The full-length CDR3 reads as CASSLGTPEETQYF.

In this sample, this clone turned up a few times. CDR3 loop: CASMGTGKETQYF. The sequenced CDR3 bases are TGTGCCAGCATGGGGACAGGGAAAGAGACC. V is TRBV2 and J is TRBJ2-5; 9 bases line up with TRBD1. Read sequence stops 3 residues before the CDR3 end, and the germline J gene provides the missing end. Germline V gives CDR1 SNHLY, CDR2 FYNNEI. The CDR3 is 13 residues long. Trimming cost V 7 bases and J 3 bases; bases outside gene matches: 3.

In this sample, this clone turned up many times. The read finishes 3 residues shy of the CDR3 end, and the germline J gene is used to complete it. V and J are TRBV15 and TRBJ2-5, with D perhaps TRBD1 (5 bases). Germline assignment: CDR1 LNHNV and CDR2 YYDKDF (reference sequence). This CDR3 is built from 14 residues. The V and J ends lost 1 base and 0 bases respectively, with 6 bases between them. The CDR3 spells CATSRGGHQETQYF. The sequenced part of the CDR3 DNA is TGTGCCACCAGCAGAGGGGGCCACCAAGAGACC. Drawing the rest from reference TRBV15 and TRBJ2-5, the complete variable domain is DAMVIQNPRYQVTQFGKPVTLSCSQTLNHNVMYWYQQKSSQAPKLLFHYYDKDFNNEADTPDNFQSRRPNTSFCFLDIRSPGLGDTAMYLCATSRGGHQETQYFGPGTRLLVL.

This clone came up many times. CDR3 amino acids: CASSQAGLGIEKLFF. The DNA read from the CDR3 is TGCGCCAGCAGCCAAGCGGGACTCGGGATTGAAAAA. The V gene is TRBV4-1, the J gene TRBJ1-4, with a tentative D call TRBD1 (5 bases). The read halts 3 residues ahead of the CDR3 end, with the missing end drawn from the germline J gene. The length of the CDR3 is 15 residues. The germline gives CDR1 MGHRA, CDR2 YSYEKL. V was cut by 1 base and J by 7 bases, with 13 bases left in between.

This clone was found many times. The read gets to within 3 residues of the CDR3 end, and the germline J gene fills in the rest. The chain couples TRBV5-4 to TRBJ2-3; D is unclear. The length of the CDR3 is 12 residues. Looked up from germline, CDR1 is SGHNT and CDR2 is YYREEE (reference sequence). V lost 5 bases and J lost 7, with 11 bases in between. The DNA read from the CDR3 is TGTGCCAGCAGAAGCCTAGGAAATACG. This codes for CASRSLGNT. The CDR3 in its entirety is CASRSLGNTQYF.

This clone has only a few counts. The missing CDR3 end, 3 residues past where the read stops, is filled in from the germline J gene. The chain joins TRBV19 to TRBJ1-2; TRBD1 aligns across 10 bases. Trimming took 5 bases from V and 3 from J; bases not matched to a gene: 6. The CDR3 is 15 residues long. CDR1 and CDR2 (germline): LNHDA, SQIVND (reference sequence). This chain's CDR3 is CASSSQTGGYYGYTF. The DNA read from the CDR3 is TGTGCCAGTAGTTCCCAGACAGGGGGCTACTATGGC. Full variable domain (remainder filled in from reference TRBV19 and TRBJ1-2): DGGITQSPKYLFRKEGQNVTLSCEQNLNHDAMYWYRQDPGQGLRLIYYSQIVNDFQKGDIAEGYSVSREKKESFPLTVTSAQKNPTAFYLCASSSQTGGYYGYTFGSGTRLTVV.

This clone occurred many times. The observed sequence ends 3 residues before the CDR3 terminus, with the missing tail filled in from the germline J gene. The rearrangement links TRBV30 to TRBJ2-5; 7 bases map to TRBD1. V was pared by 5 bases and J by 5 bases, with 5 bases of the junction left unmatched. CDR1 and CDR2 from the germline V gene are GTSNPN and SVGIG (reference sequence). There are 12 residues in the CDR3. CDR3 DNA, as far as it was read: TGTGCCTGGGCAGGGGGTGTGGAGACC. It is translated as CAWAGGVET. The full CDR3 reads CAWAGGVETQYF.

This clone has more than one count but fewer than ten. Coverage ceases 3 residues before the CDR3 finishes, and the germline J gene fills in the end. The genes are TRBV6-2 or TRBV6-3 and TRBJ2-3, with 8 bases matching TRBD2. CDR1 MNHEY and CDR2 SVGEGT come from the germline V gene. With V trimmed by 1 base and J by 4 bases, 4 bases remained unmatched. This CDR3 comprises 15 residues. Incomplete CDR3 DNA: TGTGCCAGCAGTTACTTGGTGACTAGCGCAGATACG. This sequence encodes CASSYLVTSADT. The whole CDR3 protein is CASSYLVTSADTQYF.

A few counts support this clone. The CDR3 extends 3 residues past the end of the read, so its final part is completed from the germline J gene. This chain uses TRBV2 with TRBJ1-3, with D uncertain. Per germline, CDR1 SNHLY and CDR2 FYNNEI. The CDR3 totals 13 residues. V lost 7 bases, J lost 2 bases, and 9 bases lay in between. This CDR3 reads CASMWQAGNTIYF. CDR3 bases read: TGTGCCAGCATGTGGCAGGCTGGAAACACC. The full variable domain, completed using reference TRBV2 and TRBJ1-3, is EPEVTQTPSHQVTQMGQEVILRCVPISNHLYFYWYRQILGQKVEFLVSFYNNEISEKSEIFDDQFSVERPDGSNFTLKIRSTKLEDSAMYFCASMWQAGNTIYFGEGSWLTVV.

As concerns this clone: The sequenced fragment ends 3 residues before the CDR3 boundary, so the rest is inferred from the germline J gene. The rearrangement links TRBV19 to TRBJ2-5; 13 bases agree with TRBD2. CDR1 and CDR2 from the germline V gene are LNHDA and SQIVND (reference sequence). This CDR3 comprises 14 residues. Trimming removed 9 bases from V and 3 bases from J; junction bases left unmatched: 4. CDR3 sequence: CASTSGGAEETQYF. The CDR3 bases that were read are TGTGCCAGCACTAGCGGGGGGGCCGAAGAGACC. The full variable domain, in which reference TRBV19 and TRBJ2-5 provide the parts outside the CDR3, is DGGITQSPKYLFRKEGQNVTLSCEQNLNHDAMYWYRQDPGQGLRLIYYSQIVNDFQKGDIAEGYSVSREKKESFPLTVTSAQKNPTAFYLCASTSGGAEETQYFGPGTRLLVL.

This clone was seen only a few times. The CDR3 end is not reached by the read, which stops 3 residues before it; the germline J gene fills it in. The rearrangement joins TRBV29-1 to TRBJ2-7; D gene ambiguous. The CDR3 extends over 12 amino acids. V gave up 1 base and J gave up 0 bases, with 4 bases separating them. Germline CDR1 is SQVTM and CDR2 is ANQGSEA. The DNA read from the CDR3 is TGCAGCGTTGAAGCAGACTCCTACGAG. Its translation is CSVEADSYE. The entire CDR3 is CSVEADSYEQYF.